Below are 3 T cell receptor beta chains sequenced from a single sample in a study of cytomegalovirus exposure and HLA in healthy donors. The PCR made use of 60 Vbeta and 13 Jbeta primers. Only in-frame clones appear in the TCRdb table, and some are missing; sequencing was by immunoSEQ multiplex PCR. Altogether around 52,000 clones are present, just under 85% being singletons, with the ten largest covering over 1.5%. Sequencing input: PBMCs. Receptor source: a man aged 35 to 55 in good health and CMV-seronegative.

The chain carries TRBV5-6 and TRBJ1-1; D unresolved. Trimming took 2 bases from V and 7 from J, leaving 15 bases between them. Germline V gene lookup returns CDR1 SGHDT and CDR2 YYEEEE. This CDR3 spans 14 amino acids. In DNA, the CDR3 is TGTGCCAGCAGCTTCGGGTCGTCCGACTATGAAGCTTTCTTT. This gives the protein CASSFGSSDYEAFF.

The chain uses TRBV11-2 and TRBJ1-1; no definite D call. The germline V and J ends were trimmed by 5 bases and 1 base, with 8 bases remaining between them. CDR1 and CDR2 from the germline V gene are SGHAT and FQNNGV. This CDR3 comprises 13 residues. The CDR3 loop reads CASSRERNTEAFF. For the CDR3, the DNA is TGTGCCAGCAGCCGCGAAAGGAACACTGAAGCTTTCTTT.

This chain connects TRBV30 to TRBJ1-3; 9 positions match TRBD1. The CDR3 has 16 residues. Germline V CDR1 and CDR2: GTSNPN, SVGIG (reference sequence). Unmatched junction bases numbered 7, after V lost 0 bases and J lost 4 bases. The CDR3 loop reads CAWSVQGASWGNTIYF. The DNA of the CDR3 is TGTGCCTGGAGTGTACAGGGGGCGTCGTGGGGAAACACCATATATTTT.